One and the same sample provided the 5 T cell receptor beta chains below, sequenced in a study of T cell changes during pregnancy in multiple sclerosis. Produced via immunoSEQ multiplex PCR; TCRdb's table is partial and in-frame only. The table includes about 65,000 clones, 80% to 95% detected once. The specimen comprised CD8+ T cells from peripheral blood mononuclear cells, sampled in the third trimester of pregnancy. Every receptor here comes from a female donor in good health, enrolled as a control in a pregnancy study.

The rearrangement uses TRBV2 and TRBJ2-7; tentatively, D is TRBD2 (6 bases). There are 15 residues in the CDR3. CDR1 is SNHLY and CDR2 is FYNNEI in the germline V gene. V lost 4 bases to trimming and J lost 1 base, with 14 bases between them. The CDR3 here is CASSASADASYEQYF. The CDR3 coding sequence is TGTGCCAGCAGTGCTAGCGCGGATGCTTCCTACGAGCAGTACTTC.

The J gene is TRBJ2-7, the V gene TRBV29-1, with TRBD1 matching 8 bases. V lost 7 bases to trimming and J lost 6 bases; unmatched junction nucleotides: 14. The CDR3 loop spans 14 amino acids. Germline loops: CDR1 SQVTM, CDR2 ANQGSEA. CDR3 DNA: TGCAGCGCCGAATTGCGGGACAGGCGTTTCGAGCAGTACTTC. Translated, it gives CSAELRDRRFEQYF.

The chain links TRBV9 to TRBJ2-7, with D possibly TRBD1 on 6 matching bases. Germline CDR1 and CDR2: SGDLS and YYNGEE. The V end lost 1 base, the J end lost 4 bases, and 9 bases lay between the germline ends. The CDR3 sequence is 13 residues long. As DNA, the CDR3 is TGTGCCAGCAGCGTATCTGACAGGTACGAGCAGTACTTC. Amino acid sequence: CASSVSDRYEQYF.

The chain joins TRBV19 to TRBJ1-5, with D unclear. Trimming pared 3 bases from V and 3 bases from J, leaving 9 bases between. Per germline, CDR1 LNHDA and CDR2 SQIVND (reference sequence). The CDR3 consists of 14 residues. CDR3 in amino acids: CASSISSDNQPQHF. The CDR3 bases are TGTGCCAGTAGTATCTCCAGCGACAATCAGCCCCAGCATTTT.

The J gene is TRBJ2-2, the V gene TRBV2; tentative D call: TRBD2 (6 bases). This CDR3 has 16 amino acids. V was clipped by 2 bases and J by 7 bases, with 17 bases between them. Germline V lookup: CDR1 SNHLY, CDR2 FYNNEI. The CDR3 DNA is TGTGCCAGCAGTGAATCGGCTAGCGAATGGGACGGGGAGCTGTTTTTT. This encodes CASSESASEWDGELFF.